This T cell receptor beta chain was observed in a study of PD-1 blockade in classical Hodgkin lymphoma. Overall study findings and caveats: CD8+ TCR diversity did not rise significantly by C4D1, unlike CD4+.

Per the germline V gene, CDR1 is MGHRA and CDR2 is YSYEKL. The CDR3 consists of 14 residues. The V end was cut by 0 bases, the J end by 7 bases, with 10 bases between. The patients all showed relapse after autologous stem cell transplantation, while their brentuximab vedotin exposure varied. As concerns this clone: Its antigen is as yet unknown.

Profiled with immunoSEQ multiplex PCR; TCRdb holds only in-frame clones, not every one. Seen here are around 7,300 clones, approximately 77% observed once, and the top ten hold roughly 33%. The J gene is TRBJ2-1, the V gene TRBV4-1; D is unresolved. Specimen: peripheral blood mononuclear cells (PBMCs), collected before the second cycle of nivolumab. The TCR originated in a human donor with classical Hodgkin lymphoma. The CDR3 sequence is CASSQDRYPNEQFF. CDR3 sequence (DNA): TGCGCCAGCAGCCAAGATAGGTATCCGAATGAGCAGTTCTTC.